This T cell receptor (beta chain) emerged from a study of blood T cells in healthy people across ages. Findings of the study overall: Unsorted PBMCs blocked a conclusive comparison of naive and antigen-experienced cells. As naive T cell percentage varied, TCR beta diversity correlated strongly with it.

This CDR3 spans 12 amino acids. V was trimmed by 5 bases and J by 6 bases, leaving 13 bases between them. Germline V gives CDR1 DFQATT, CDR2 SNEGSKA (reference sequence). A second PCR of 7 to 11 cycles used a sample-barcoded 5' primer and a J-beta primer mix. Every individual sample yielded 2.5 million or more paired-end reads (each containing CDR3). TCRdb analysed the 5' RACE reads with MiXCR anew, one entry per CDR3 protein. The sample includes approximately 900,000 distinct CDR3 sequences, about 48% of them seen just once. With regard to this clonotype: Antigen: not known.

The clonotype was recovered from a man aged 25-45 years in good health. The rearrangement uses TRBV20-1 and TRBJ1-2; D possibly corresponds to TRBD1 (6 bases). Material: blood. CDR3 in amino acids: CSAESGGDGYTF. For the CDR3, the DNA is TGCAGTGCTGAGTCCGGGGGCGATGGCTACACCTTC.